What follows is one T cell receptor beta chain and its context. The antigen is undetermined. The data are from a study of regulatory and conventional T cells in RAG deficiency. Study-level results: Omenn syndrome and CID/AS patients had around 100-fold fewer unique Treg TCR beta sequences, versus approximately 9.6-fold elsewhere. Shannon entropy was markedly lower and Simpson indices higher in RAG-deficient patients than control T-cell subsets.

Germline-derived CDR1 and CDR2 are MNHNS and SASEGT. The CDR3 covers 17 residues. V dropped 2 bases and J dropped 2 bases, with 16 bases sitting between them. Blood CD4+ CD25-low CD127-high conventional T cells supplied the genomic DNA template. The method was immunoSEQ multiplex PCR; TCRdb's version includes in-frame clones alone and lacks a portion of them. In the table there are 45,000 or so clones, just under 90% of which are singletons. These data were also reused for a study on regulatory T cells. From that report: The PCR used 52 TRBV and 13 TRBJ primers.

V usage is TRBV6-1 and J usage is TRBJ1-5; the D gene is possibly TRBD1 (5 bases). The clonotype originates from a human donor in good health. The sequenced sample consisted of CD4+ effector T cells sorted from blood. The CDR3, as DNA: TGTGCCAGCAGTGAAAGGTACACGGGGGTTGGCAATCAGCCCCAGCATTTT. Protein product: CASSERYTGVGNQPQHF.